The present T cell receptor (beta chain) was sequenced within a study of breast tumors, draining lymph nodes, adjacent tissues. This clonotype is deemed medium-sized. TCRdb passed the multiplex PCR reads through MiXCR, listing each CDR3 protein once. The data contain about 25,000 distinct CDR3 sequences, less than 25% of them singletons. The CDR3 totals 16 residues. Germline lookup yields CDR1 MNHEY and CDR2 SMNVEV (reference sequence). J gave up 4 bases and V 4 bases, and 8 bases lay outside the gene matches. The receptor's source is a female donor with breast cancer. Some clones in this sample may be carry-over from other donors' samples. The V call is TRBV27, the J call TRBJ1-2, with 11 positions matching TRBD1. Input material: breast tumor tissue. CDR3: CASSSAGTGGAYGYTF. The CDR3 nucleotides are TGTGCCAGCAGTTCTGCGGGGACAGGGGGAGCCTATGGCTACACCTTC.